This is a list of T cell receptor beta chains from one sample in a study of T cell changes during pregnancy in multiple sclerosis. Assay used: immunoSEQ multiplex PCR; TCRdb lists only in-frame clones, some missing. The sample shows under 130,000 clones, 92% of them seen only once. The material sequenced was peripheral blood, taken after pregnancy. All receptors derive from a female donor with multiple sclerosis, enrolled in a pregnancy study. Each CDR3 is given with its conserved first and last residue. The D gene is left open where the match is weak. Expanded clones get a size class; other rows say once, few or many, or leave the size out.

D	size	J	V	CDR3	DNA
-	-	TRBJ2-3	TRBV7-2	CASSFSGGARDTQYF	TGTGCCAGCAGCTTTAGTGGGGGGGCCCGAGATACGCAGTATTTT
TRBD1	-	TRBJ2-6	TRBV4-1	CASSQGQGGFGANVLTF	TGCGCCAGCAGTCAGGGACAGGGGGGGTTTGGGGCCAACGTCCTGACTTTC
TRBD1	-	TRBJ1-5	TRBV7-9	CASSGTALNQPQHF	TGTGCCTCCTCCGGGACAGCCCTAAATCAGCCCCAGCATTTT
-	-	TRBJ1-1	TRBV5-4	CASSLSQGAEAFF	TGTGCCAGCAGCTTGTCCCAGGGTGCTGAAGCTTTCTTT
TRBD1	-	TRBJ2-7	TRBV14	CASSPTGGWYEQYF	TGTGCCAGCAGCCCCACAGGGGGCTGGTACGAGCAGTACTTC
TRBD1	once	TRBJ2-7	TRBV7-2	CASSLSTGTFYEQYF	TGTGCCAGCAGCTTATCGACAGGGACCTTTTACGAGCAGTACTTC
-	few	TRBJ2-2	TRBV7-2	CASSLIPRAIPTGELFF	TGTGCCAGCAGCTTAATACCCAGGGCAATTCCAACCGGGGAGCTGTTTTTT
TRBD1	once	TRBJ1-5	TRBV7-9	CASSPTQGMLAQPQHF	TGTGCCAGCAGCCCGACACAGGGGATGCTCGCTCAGCCCCAGCATTTT
TRBD2	-	TRBJ2-3	TRBV7-9	CASSYGLAGRSDTQYF	TGTGCCAGCAGCTACGGACTAGCGGGAAGATCAGATACGCAGTATTTT
-	once	TRBJ1-5	TRBV7-6	CASSPGWGGDNQPQHF	TGTGCCAGCAGCCCCGGGTGGGGGGGGGACAATCAGCCCCAGCATTTT
TRBD2	-	TRBJ2-1	TRBV11-3	CASSLKGGRGYNEQFF	TGTGCCAGCAGCTTAAAAGGCGGGAGGGGCTACAATGAGCAGTTCTTC
TRBD2	-	TRBJ2-7	TRBV5-1	CASSLILAGSAREQYF	TGCGCCAGCAGCTTGATCTTAGCGGGATCGGCTAGGGAGCAGTACTTC
TRBD2	-	TRBJ2-3	TRBV10-3	CAISRTSGGFDTQYF	TGTGCCATCAGTCGGACTAGCGGGGGTTTTGATACGCAGTATTTT
TRBD1	-	TRBJ2-5	TRBV10-3	CAISELRGLETQYF	TGTGCCATCAGTGAGCTTAGGGGGCTAGAGACCCAGTACTTC
TRBD1	once	TRBJ1-5	TRBV9	CASSVGTGTGQPQHF	TGTGCCAGCAGCGTTGGGACAGGGACAGGGCAGCCCCAGCATTTT
TRBD1	-	TRBJ1-2	TRBV11-2	CASSLQGAPGYGYTF	TGTGCCAGCAGCTTACAGGGGGCGCCTGGCTATGGCTACACCTTC
TRBD1	-	TRBJ1-1	TRBV19	CASSSRVWDRGNTEAFF	TGTGCCAGTAGTTCCCGGGTATGGGACAGGGGGAACACTGAAGCTTTCTTT
-	-	TRBJ2-5	TRBV29-1	CSVEAIQETQYF	TGCAGCGTTGAAGCCATCCAAGAGACCCAGTACTTC
-	-	TRBJ1-1	TRBV11-2	CASSSTGLEGAFF	TGTGCCAGCAGCTCCACAGGCCTTGAAGGGGCTTTCTTT
-	-	TRBJ1-1	TRBV5-1	CASSRLKRADTEAFF	TGCGCCAGCAGCAGATTAAAAAGAGCGGACACTGAAGCTTTCTTT
-	-	TRBJ1-4	TRBV27	CASSYRATNEKLFF	TGTGCCAGCAGTTACAGGGCAACTAATGAAAAACTGTTTTTT
TRBD1	-	TRBJ1-2	TRBV4-3	CASSQQADRVTLGYTF	TGCGCCAGCAGCCAACAAGCTGACAGGGTGACCCTTGGCTACACCTTC
-	-	TRBJ2-1	TRBV10-3	CAISLPAGTVHNEQFF	TGTGCCATCAGTCTCCCAGCCGGGACTGTCCACAATGAGCAGTTCTTC
TRBD2	-	TRBJ2-7	TRBV7-9	CASSRTSGRDEQYF	TGTGCCAGCAGCCGTACTAGCGGGAGAGACGAGCAGTACTTC
-	-	TRBJ2-1	TRBV7-6	CASSPEPGSYNEQFF	TGTGCCAGCAGCCCAGAACCGGGGTCCTACAATGAGCAGTTCTTC
-	-	TRBJ1-5	TRBV13	CASSSSPNQPQHF	TGTGCCAGCAGCTCCTCCCCCAATCAGCCCCAGCATTTT
-	-	TRBJ2-7	TRBV27	CASSFLGSYEQYF	TGTGCCAGCAGCTTCTTGGGCAGCTACGAGCAGTACTTC
-	once	TRBJ2-1	TRBV19	CASSINGIGNNEQFF	TGTGCCAGTAGTATAAACGGGATAGGGAACAATGAGCAGTTCTTC
TRBD1	few	TRBJ1-6	TRBV4-2	CASSQTNRGSYNSPLHF	TGTGCCAGCAGCCAAACAAACAGGGGCTCCTATAATTCACCCCTCCACTTT
TRBD2	-	TRBJ2-1	TRBV30	CAWSSTSGRAWEQFF	TGTGCCTGGAGTTCGACTAGCGGGAGGGCCTGGGAGCAGTTCTTC
-	-	TRBJ1-6	TRBV27	CASKRSYNSPLHF	TGTGCCAGCAAGAGATCCTATAATTCACCCCTCCACTTT
TRBD1	-	TRBJ2-7	TRBV7-2	CASSLAGTGQYF	TGTGCCAGCAGCTTAGCGGGGACAGGGCAGTACTTC
TRBD1	-	TRBJ1-2	TRBV15	CATSVYRGNYGYTF	TGTGCCACCAGCGTATACAGGGGCAACTATGGCTACACCTTC
-	few	TRBJ2-7	TRBV11-2	CASTDTGYSYEQYF	TGTGCCAGCACCGATACAGGGTACTCCTACGAGCAGTACTTC
TRBD1	few	TRBJ1-5	TRBV6-5	CASSKDRGHNQPQHF	TGTGCCAGCAGTAAGGACAGGGGGCACAATCAGCCCCAGCATTTT
TRBD2	-	TRBJ2-2	TRBV7-2	CASSSRAFLAGGTGELFF	TGTGCCAGCAGCTCAAGGGCCTTCCTAGCGGGAGGTACCGGGGAGCTGTTTTTT
-	-	TRBJ2-7	TRBV11-3	CASSLGPVPSYEQYF	TGTGCCAGCAGCTTAGGTCCGGTTCCCTCCTACGAGCAGTACTTC
-	-	TRBJ1-1	TRBV2	CASLDRELEAFF	TGTGCCAGCCTGGACAGAGAACTTGAAGCTTTCTTT
-	-	TRBJ2-1	TRBV7-3	CASSLTPTGYNEQFF	TGTGCCAGCAGCTTAACCCCGACAGGTTACAATGAGCAGTTCTTC
TRBD2	-	TRBJ2-7	TRBV2	CASSEVASGTSISYEQYF	TGTGCCAGCAGTGAGGTGGCTAGCGGAACATCTATCTCCTACGAGCAGTACTTC
-	-	TRBJ1-4	TRBV5-4	CASSRQDQGTNEKLFF	TGTGCCAGCAGCAGACAGGACCAGGGTACTAATGAAAAACTGTTTTTT
-	once	TRBJ2-5	TRBV29-1	CSVVPQGGQETQYF	TGCAGCGTTGTTCCCCAGGGGGGACAAGAGACCCAGTACTTC
TRBD1	-	TRBJ2-2	TRBV7-9	CASSPNPGQGFDTGELFF	TGTGCCAGCAGCCCTAACCCGGGACAGGGATTTGACACCGGGGAGCTGTTTTTT
-	-	TRBJ2-2	TRBV5-1	CASSGQRTNTGELFF	TGCGCCAGCAGCGGTCAGCGAACTAACACCGGGGAGCTGTTTTTT
-	-	TRBJ2-3	TRBV12-5	CASGPRTRNTDTQYF	TGTGCTAGTGGTCCCCGGACTCGCAACACAGATACGCAGTATTTT
-	-	TRBJ2-2	TRBV18	CASSPRTANTGELFF	TGTGCCAGCTCACCACGGACAGCGAACACCGGGGAGCTGTTTTTT
-	-	TRBJ1-6	TRBV2	CASSEWQGNSPLHF	TGTGCCAGCAGTGAGTGGCAGGGGAATTCACCCCTCCACTTT
-	once	TRBJ2-1	TRBV9	CASSVRYSSYNEQFF	TGTGCCAGCAGCGTACGATACAGCTCCTACAATGAGCAGTTCTTC
-	-	TRBJ1-3	TRBV21-1	CASSKVDCSSGNTIYF	TGTGCCAGCAGCAAAGTGGACTGTAGCTCTGGAAACACCATATATTTT
-	-	TRBJ2-1	TRBV7-3	CASSLLAASRDEQFF	TGTGCCAGCAGCTTATTAGCGGCCAGTCGGGATGAGCAGTTCTTC
-	-	TRBJ2-3	TRBV6-6	CASSYSGDFTDTQYF	TGTGCCAGCAGTTACTCGGGGGACTTCACAGATACGCAGTATTTT
TRBD2	-	TRBJ2-4	TRBV2	CASSEALTGRGRNIQYF	TGTGCCAGCAGTGAAGCGCTTACCGGGAGGGGGAGAAACATTCAGTACTTC
-	-	TRBJ1-2	TRBV28	CASSFNPPGYGYTF	TGTGCCAGCAGTTTTAATCCGCCCGGCTATGGCTACACCTTC
-	-	TRBJ2-7	TRBV18	CASSPGRRAYEQYF	TGTGCCAGCTCTCCAGGGCGGAGGGCCTACGAGCAGTACTTC
-	-	TRBJ2-7	TRBV27	CASSLGDTAYEQYF	TGTGCCAGCAGTTTGGGTGACACCGCCTACGAGCAGTACTTC